This T cell receptor (beta chain) was obtained from a study of tumor-infiltrating lymphocytes in primary liver carcinoma. Study-wide results and limits: When set against blood, tumors had a significantly higher top-250-clone fraction (p = 0.039). Unsorted bulk samples meant CD4+ and CD8+ repertoires went uncompared.

Germline DNA was also extracted, and blood RNA derived from unsorted whole blood. The authors collected about 3.9 milliliters of peripheral blood before surgery. Details on this clonotype: Its specificity is unknown.

Priming with a constant-region primer yielded TCR beta cDNA from roughly 0.45 ug total RNA. For TCR beta, libraries were produced by three nested multiplex PCR rounds using slightly modified ARM-PCR. Investigators reported that the first two PCR rounds, at 10 cycles each, used TRBV1-TRBV30 forward primers with a C-beta reverse primer. TCRdb re-derived calls from the multiplex PCR reads in MiXCR, one entry per CDR3 protein. The table records 320,000 or so distinct CDR3 sequences, less than 75% of them present only once. The CDR3 covers 15 residues. Germline V lookup: CDR1 MGHDK, CDR2 SYGVNS. V lost 6 bases and J lost 1; bases outside the gene matches: 6.

The sequenced sample consisted of peripheral blood. V usage is TRBV25-1 and J usage is TRBJ2-1, with 7 nucleotides matching TRBD2. This TCR was recovered from a man aged 35 to 55 with primary liver carcinoma and hepatitis B virus infection. In nucleotides, the CDR3 is TGTGCCAGCAGGGGAAGCGGGATTTCCTACAATGAGCAGTTCTTC. Its protein is CASRGSGISYNEQFF.